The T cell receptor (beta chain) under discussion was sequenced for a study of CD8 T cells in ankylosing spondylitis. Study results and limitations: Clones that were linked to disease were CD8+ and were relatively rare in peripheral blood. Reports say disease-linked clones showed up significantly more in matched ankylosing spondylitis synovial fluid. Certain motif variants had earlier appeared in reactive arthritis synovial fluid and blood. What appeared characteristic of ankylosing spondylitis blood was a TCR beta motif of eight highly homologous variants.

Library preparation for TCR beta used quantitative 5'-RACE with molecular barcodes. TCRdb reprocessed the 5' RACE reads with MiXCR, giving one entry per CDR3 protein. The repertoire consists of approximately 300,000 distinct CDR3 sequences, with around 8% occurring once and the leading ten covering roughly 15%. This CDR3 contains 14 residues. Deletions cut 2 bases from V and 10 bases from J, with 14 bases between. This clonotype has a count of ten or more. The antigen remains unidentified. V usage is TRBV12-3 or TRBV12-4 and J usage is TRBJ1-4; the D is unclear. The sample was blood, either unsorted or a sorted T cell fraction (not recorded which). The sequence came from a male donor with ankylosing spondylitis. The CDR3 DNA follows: TGTGCCAGCAGTTTATCGGAGCGAGTAGGAAAACTGTTTTTT. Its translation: CASSLSERVGKLFF.